This T cell receptor (beta chain) was captured in a study of beta chain features in type 1 diabetes. Findings and limits, study-wide: Shortening that was moderate but significant affected the TCRB CDR3s of Type 1 diabetes patients in all four CD4+ subsets.

Isolated RNA was reverse transcribed in full, so expressed TCRB transcripts were sequenced. TCRdb's copy holds only in-frame clones and misses some; the assay was immunoSEQ multiplex PCR. The data show about 230,000 clones, with more than 9% seen just once and about 0.03% held by the top ten. This clone was picked up a small number of times. Its antigen is still unknown. CDR3 length: 14 amino acids. Germline CDR1 reads MGHDK; CDR2 reads SYGVNS. Between the trimmed V and J ends, which lost 4 bases and 0 bases, there was a span of 9 bases. The genes are TRBV25-1 and TRBJ2-5, with D unresolved. Sequencing was performed on naive CD4+ T cells from blood. The TCR was taken from a woman aged 18-29 years in good health. For the CDR3, the DNA is TGTGCCAGCAGTGCCCTCCGGGACCAAGAGACCCAGTACTTC. Amino acids: CASSALRDQETQYF.